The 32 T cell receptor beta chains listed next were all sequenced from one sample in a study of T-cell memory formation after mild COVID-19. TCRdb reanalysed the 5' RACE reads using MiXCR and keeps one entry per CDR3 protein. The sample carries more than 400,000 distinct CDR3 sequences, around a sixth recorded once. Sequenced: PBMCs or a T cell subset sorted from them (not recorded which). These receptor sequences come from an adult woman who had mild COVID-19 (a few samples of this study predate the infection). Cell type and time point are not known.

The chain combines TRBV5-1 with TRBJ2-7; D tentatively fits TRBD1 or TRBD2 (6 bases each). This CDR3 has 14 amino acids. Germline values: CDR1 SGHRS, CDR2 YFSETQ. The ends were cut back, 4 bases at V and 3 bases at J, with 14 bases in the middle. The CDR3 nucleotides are TGCGCCAGCAGCGACCAGGGGACTGGCTACGAGCAGTACTTC. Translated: CASSDQGTGYEQYF.

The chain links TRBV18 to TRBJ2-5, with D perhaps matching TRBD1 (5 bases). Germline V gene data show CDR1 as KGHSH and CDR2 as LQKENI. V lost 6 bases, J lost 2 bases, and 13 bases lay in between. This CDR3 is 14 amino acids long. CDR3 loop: CASSGAAGQETQYF. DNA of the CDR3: TGTGCCAGCTCGGGCGCAGCAGGGCAAGAGACCCAGTACTTC.

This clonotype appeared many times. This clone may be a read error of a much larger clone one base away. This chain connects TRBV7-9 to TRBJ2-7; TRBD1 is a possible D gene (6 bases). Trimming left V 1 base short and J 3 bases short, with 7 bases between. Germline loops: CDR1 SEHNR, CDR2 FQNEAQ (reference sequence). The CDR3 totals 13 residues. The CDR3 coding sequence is TGTGCCAGCAGCTTAGAACAGGGCTACGAGCAGTACTTC. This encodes CASSLEQGYEQYF.

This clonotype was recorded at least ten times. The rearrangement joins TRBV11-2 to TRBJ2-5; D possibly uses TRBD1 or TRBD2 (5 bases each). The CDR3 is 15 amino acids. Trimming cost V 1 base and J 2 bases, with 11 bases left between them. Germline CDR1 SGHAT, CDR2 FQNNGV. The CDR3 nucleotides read TGTGCCAGCAGCTTAGTGGGGACGGAACAAGAGACCCAGTACTTC. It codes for CASSLVGTEQETQYF.

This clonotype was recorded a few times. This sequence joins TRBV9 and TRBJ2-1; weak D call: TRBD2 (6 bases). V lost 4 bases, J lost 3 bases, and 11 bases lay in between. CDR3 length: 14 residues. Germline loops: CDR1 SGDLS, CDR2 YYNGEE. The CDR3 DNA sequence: TGTGCCAGCAGCTTCCGACTAGACTACAATGAGCAGTTCTTC. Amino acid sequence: CASSFRLDYNEQFF.

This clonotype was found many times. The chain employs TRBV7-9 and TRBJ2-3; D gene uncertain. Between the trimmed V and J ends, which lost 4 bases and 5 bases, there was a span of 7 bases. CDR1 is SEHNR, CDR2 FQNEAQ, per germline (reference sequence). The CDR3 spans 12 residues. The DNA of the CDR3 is TGTGCCAGCAGCTCAATGGGAGATACGCAGTATTTT. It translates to CASSSMGDTQYF.

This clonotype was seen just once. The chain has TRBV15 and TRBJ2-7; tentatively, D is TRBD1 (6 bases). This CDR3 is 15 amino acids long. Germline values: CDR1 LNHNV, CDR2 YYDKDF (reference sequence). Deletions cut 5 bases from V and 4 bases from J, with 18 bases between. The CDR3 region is CATSLLVTGDYEQYF. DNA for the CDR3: TGTGCCACCAGCCTCCTTGTGACAGGAGATTACGAGCAGTACTTC.

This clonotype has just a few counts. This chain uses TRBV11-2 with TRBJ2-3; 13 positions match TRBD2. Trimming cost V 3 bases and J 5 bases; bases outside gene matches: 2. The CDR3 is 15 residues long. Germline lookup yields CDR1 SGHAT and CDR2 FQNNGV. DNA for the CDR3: TGTGCCAGCAGCTTCAGACTAGCGGGAGGAGATACGCAGTATTTT. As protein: CASSFRLAGGDTQYF.

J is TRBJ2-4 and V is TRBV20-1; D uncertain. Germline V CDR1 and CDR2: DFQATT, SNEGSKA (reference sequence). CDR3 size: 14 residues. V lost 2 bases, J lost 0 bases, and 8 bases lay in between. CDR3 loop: CSARQAIAKNIQYF. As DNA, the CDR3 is TGCAGTGCTAGACAGGCTATAGCCAAAAACATTCAGTACTTC.

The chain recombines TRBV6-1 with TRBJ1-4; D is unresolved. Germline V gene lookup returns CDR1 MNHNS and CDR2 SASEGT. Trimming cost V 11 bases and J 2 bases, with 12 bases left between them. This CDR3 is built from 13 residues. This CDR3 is CASQGLTNEKLFF. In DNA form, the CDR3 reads TGTGCCTCTCAAGGACTTACTAATGAAAAACTGTTTTTT.

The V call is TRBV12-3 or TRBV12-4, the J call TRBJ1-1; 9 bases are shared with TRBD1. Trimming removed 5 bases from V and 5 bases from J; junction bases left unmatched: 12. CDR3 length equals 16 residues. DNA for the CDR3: TGTGCCAGCAGTATCACCGGGACAGGGCCAAGAACTGAAGCTTTCTTT. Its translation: CASSITGTGPRTEAFF.

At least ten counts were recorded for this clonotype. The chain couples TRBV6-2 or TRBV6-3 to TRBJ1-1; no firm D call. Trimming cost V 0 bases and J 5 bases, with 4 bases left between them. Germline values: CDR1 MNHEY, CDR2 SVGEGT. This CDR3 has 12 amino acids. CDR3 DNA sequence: TGTGCCAGCAGTTACTCCTATACTGAAGCTTTCTTT. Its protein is CASSYSYTEAFF.

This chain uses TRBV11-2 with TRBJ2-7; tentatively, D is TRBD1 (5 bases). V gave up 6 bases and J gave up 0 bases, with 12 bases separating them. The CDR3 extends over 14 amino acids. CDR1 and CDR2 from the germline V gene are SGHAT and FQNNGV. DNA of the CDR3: TGTGCCAGCAGATCTGACAGACTCTCCTACGAGCAGTACTTC. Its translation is CASRSDRLSYEQYF. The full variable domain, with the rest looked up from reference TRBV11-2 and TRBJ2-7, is EAGVAQSPRYKIIEKRQSVAFWCNPISGHATLYWYQQILGQGPKLLIQFQNNGVVDDSQLPKDRFSAERLKGVDSTLKIQPAKLEDSAVYLCASRSDRLSYEQYFGPGTRLTVT.

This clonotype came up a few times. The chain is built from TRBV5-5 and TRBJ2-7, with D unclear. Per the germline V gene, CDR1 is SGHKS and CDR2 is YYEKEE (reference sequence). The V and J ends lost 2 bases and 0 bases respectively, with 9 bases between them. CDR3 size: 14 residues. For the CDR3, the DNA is TGTGCCAGCAGCTTCTCCGGCCACTCCTACGAGCAGTACTTC. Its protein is CASSFSGHSYEQYF.

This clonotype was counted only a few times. The DNA of the CDR3 is TGTGCCACCCGACAGGGAGTGAGCGAGCAGTACTTC. Amino acids: CATRQGVSEQYF. This chain connects TRBV6-6 to TRBJ2-7, with 7 bases that match TRBD1. Germline loops: CDR1 MNHNY, CDR2 SVGAGI (reference sequence). Unmatched junction bases numbered 9, after V lost 10 bases and J lost 6 bases. The CDR3 covers 12 residues.

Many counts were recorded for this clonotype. CDR3 DNA sequence: TGTGCCAGCACCCCTGTTCAGGGGGGGCTGGTCGGGGAGCTGTTTTTT. Translation gives CASTPVQGGLVGELFF. The chain uses TRBV9 and TRBJ2-2; D assignment may be TRBD1 or TRBD2 (7 bases each). Trimming stripped 6 bases from V and 7 bases from J, with 22 bases between. The CDR3 is made up of 16 amino acids. Germline assignment: CDR1 SGDLS and CDR2 YYNGEE. Complete variable domain (other parts from reference TRBV9 and TRBJ2-2): DSGVTQTPKHLITATGQRVTLRCSPRSGDLSVYWYQQSLDQGLQFLIQYYNGEERAKGNILERFSAQQFPDLHSELNLSSLELGDSALYFCASTPVQGGLVGELFFGEGSRLTVL.

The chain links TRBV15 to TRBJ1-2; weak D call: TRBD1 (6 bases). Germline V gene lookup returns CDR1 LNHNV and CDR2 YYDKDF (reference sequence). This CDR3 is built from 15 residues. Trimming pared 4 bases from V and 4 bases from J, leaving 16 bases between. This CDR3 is CATSKGVSSGYGYTF. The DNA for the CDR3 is TGTGCCACCAGCAAGGGGGTATCTTCGGGCTATGGCTACACCTTC.

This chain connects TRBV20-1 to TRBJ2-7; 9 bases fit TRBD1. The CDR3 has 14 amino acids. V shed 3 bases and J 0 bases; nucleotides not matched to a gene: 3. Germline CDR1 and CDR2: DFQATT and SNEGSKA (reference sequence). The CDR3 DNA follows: TGCAGTGCTAGCCGGGACAGGGTCTCCTACGAGCAGTACTTC. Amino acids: CSASRDRVSYEQYF.

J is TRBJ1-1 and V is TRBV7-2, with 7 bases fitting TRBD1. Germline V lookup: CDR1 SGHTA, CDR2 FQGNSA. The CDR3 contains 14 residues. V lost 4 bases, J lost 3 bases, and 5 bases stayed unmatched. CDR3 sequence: CASSSGQTYTEAFF. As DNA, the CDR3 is TGTGCCAGCAGCTCGGGACAGACCTACACTGAAGCTTTCTTT.

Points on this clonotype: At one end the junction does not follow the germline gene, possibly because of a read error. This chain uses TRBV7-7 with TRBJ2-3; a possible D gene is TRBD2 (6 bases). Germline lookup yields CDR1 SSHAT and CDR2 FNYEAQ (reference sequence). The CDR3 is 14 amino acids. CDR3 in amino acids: CASSLSGPTDTQYF. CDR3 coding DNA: TGTGCTAGCAGCCTTAGCGGACCCACAGATACGCAGTATTTT.

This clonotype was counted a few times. The CDR3 is CASSQVQVNQPQHF. The CDR3 DNA reads TGCGCCAGCAGCCAAGTGCAGGTTAATCAGCCCCAGCATTTT. The chain links TRBV4-1 to TRBJ1-5; D remains ambiguous. This CDR3 is 14 amino acids long. Trimming pared 1 base from V and 4 bases from J, leaving 8 bases between. Per germline, CDR1 MGHRA and CDR2 YSYEKL.

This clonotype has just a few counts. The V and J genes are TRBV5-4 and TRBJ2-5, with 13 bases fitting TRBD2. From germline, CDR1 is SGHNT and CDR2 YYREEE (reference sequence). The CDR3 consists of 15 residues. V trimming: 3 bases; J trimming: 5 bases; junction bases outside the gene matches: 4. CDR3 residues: CASSWTSGSTETQYF. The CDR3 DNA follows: TGTGCCAGCAGCTGGACTAGCGGGAGTACGGAGACCCAGTACTTC.

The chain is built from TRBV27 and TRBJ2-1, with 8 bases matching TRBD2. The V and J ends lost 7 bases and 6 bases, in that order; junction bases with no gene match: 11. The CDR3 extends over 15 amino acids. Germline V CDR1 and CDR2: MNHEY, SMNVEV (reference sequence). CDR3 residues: CASTPLAEGSNEQFF. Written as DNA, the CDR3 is TGTGCCAGCACCCCACTAGCGGAGGGGTCCAATGAGCAGTTCTTC.

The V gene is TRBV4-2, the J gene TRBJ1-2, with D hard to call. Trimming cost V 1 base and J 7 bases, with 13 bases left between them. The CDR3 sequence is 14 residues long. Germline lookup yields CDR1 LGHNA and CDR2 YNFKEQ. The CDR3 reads CASSQAQIGPGYTF. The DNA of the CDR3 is TGTGCCAGCAGCCAAGCCCAGATCGGGCCTGGCTACACCTTC.

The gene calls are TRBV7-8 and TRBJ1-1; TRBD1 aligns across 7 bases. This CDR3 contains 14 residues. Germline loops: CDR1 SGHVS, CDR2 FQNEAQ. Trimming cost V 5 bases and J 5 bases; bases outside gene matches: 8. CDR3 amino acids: CASSGQGGVTEAFF. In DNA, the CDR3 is TGTGCCAGCAGCGGGCAGGGGGGGGTAACTGAAGCTTTCTTT.

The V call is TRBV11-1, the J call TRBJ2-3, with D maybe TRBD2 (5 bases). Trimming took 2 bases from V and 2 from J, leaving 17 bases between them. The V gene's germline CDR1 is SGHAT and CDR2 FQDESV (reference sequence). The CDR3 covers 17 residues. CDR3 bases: TGTGCCAGCAGCTTACACTACAGCGGCCCATCCACAGATACGCAGTATTTT. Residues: CASSLHYSGPSTDTQYF.

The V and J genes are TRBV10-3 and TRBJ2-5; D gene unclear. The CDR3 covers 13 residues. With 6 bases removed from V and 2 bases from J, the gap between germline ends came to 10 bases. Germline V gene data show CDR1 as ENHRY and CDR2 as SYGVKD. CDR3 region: CAIRESMQETQYF. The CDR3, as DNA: TGTGCCATCAGGGAATCCATGCAAGAGACCCAGTACTTC.

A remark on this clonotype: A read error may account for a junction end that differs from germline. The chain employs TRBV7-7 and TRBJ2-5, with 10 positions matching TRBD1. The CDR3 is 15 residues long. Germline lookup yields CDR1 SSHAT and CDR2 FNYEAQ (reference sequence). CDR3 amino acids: CASSMGQGRAETQYF. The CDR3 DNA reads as TGTGCTAGCAGCATGGGACAGGGGCGTGCGGAGACCCAGTACTTC.

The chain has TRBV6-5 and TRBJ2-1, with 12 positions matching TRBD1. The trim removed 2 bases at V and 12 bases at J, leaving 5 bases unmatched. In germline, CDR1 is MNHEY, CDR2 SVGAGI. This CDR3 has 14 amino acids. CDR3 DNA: TGTGCCAGCAGTTACGCTGGGACAGGGGGCAGGCAGTTCTTC. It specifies CASSYAGTGGRQFF.

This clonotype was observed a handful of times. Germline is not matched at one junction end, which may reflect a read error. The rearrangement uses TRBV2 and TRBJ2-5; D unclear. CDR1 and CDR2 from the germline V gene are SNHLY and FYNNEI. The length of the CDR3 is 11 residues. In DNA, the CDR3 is TGTGCCAGCAGTGGAGGTCCCTCCCAATACTTC. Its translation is CASSGGPSQYF.

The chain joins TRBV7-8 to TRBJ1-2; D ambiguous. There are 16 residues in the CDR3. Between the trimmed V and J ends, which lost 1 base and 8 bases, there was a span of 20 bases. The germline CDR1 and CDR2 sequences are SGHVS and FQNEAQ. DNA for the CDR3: TGTGCCAGCAGCTTAGGAATCCCCCCCGGGGTGAAGGGCTACACCTTC. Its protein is CASSLGIPPGVKGYTF.

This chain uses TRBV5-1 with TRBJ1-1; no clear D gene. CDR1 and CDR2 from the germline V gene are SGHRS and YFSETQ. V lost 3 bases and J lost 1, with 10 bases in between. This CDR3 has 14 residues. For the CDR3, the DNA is TGCGCCAGCAGCTCCAGAACGAAGAACACTGAAGCTTTCTTT. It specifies CASSSRTKNTEAFF.